The entry that follows covers one T cell receptor beta chain sequence. The antigen remains unidentified. Germline V gives CDR1 KGHSH, CDR2 LQKENI. Trimming took off 3 bases at V and 3 bases at J, with 15 bases between the two ends. This CDR3 is built from 16 residues. These data belong to a study of T cell responses to AZD1222 COVID-19 vaccine. The repertoire was sequenced with immunoSEQ multiplex PCR; TCRdb's copy has only in-frame clones and lacks some. Counted here are 130,000 to 150,000 clones, more than 70% occurring once; the ten biggest clones make up over 12%. Study conclusions and caveats: Nearly half of the spike-specific TCRs reportedly recognize variant regions that carry no mutations. At baseline, seropositivity was found in only six AZD1222 recipients. Donors, mostly white British, included more females; clonal diversity was possibly underestimated.

The sample in question was peripheral blood, obtained on day 0 of AZD1222 vaccination. The receptor was isolated from an adult in good health. V gene TRBV18 combines with J gene TRBJ1-3; D uncertain. The CDR3: CASSPMLGGVGNTIYF. In DNA, the CDR3 is TGTGCCAGCTCACCGATGCTCGGAGGCGTTGGAAACACCATATATTTT.